This T cell receptor beta chain was captured in a study of shared clonotypes between healthy human individuals. CDR3 length: 15 amino acids. Trimming at V came to 7 bases and at J to 3 bases, leaving 6 bases not matched to a gene. Looked up from germline, CDR1 is SEHNR and CDR2 is FQNEAQ (reference sequence). Everyone who donated was a Caucasian adult who lived in Nashville, Tennessee. Measured with immunoSEQ multiplex PCR; TCRdb has only the in-frame clones, and not every one. The table shows 2.5 million or so clones, with roughly nine tenths occurring only once. The chain joins TRBV7-9 to TRBJ2-3, with TRBD2 matching over 11 bases. What was sequenced was naive CD4+ T cells sorted from blood. Subset defined: CD45RA+ positively selected. This sequence was found in a man younger than 35 in good health. The CDR3 DNA reads as TGTGCCAGCACCTTGACTAGCGGGGTAACAGATACGCAGTATTTT. This gives the protein CASTLTSGVTDTQYF. The variable domain in full, completed from reference TRBV7-9 and TRBJ2-3, reads DTGVSQNPRHKITKRGQNVTFRCDPISEHNRLYWYRQTLGQGPEFLTYFQNEAQLEKSRLLSDRFSAERPKGSFSTLEIQRTEQGDSAMYLCASTLTSGVTDTQYFGPGTRLTVL.